This T cell receptor beta chain was recovered during a study of blood T cell repertoires in COVID-19 (dated by TCRdb to 2019 to 2021). For the wider study: Collaborator samples came from the United States, Italy and Spain and covered acute and convalescent phases of COVID-19. The sample metadata nearly always contained a de-identified subject ID, COVID-19 status, age in years and sex. The material from the prospective study consisted of cDNA or gDNA derived from T cells, B-cell-depleted T cells, or PBMCs. Samples came from the ongoing ImmuneRACE study (first 160 participants) plus 1,254 subjects from 6 global collaborators. The repertoires were made available in a free public database intended to serve as a resource for research on the immune response to SARS-CoV-2. Where available, HLA class I and class II types were taken from metadata supplied by the sample provider and were not determined by assay-based typing. Subjects who had been exposed to COVID-19, were actively infected with it, or had recovered from it provided the deeply sampled blood TCRbeta repertoires that made up the dataset.

Per the germline V gene (reference sequence), LNHDA is the CDR1 and SQIVND is the CDR2. V is shortened by 5 bases, J by 6 bases, and the region joining them spans 16 bases. The CDR3 numbers 14 residues from cysteine through phenylalanine. Of all the DNA, just the CDR3 is kept, 42 bases in frame from base 1. Points on this clone: Its specific antigen is unknown. No qualities accompany the bases; no much larger clone lies one base away.

Whole blood was collected in K2EDTA tubes by collaborating institutions according to the institutions' own protocols. For TCRbeta analysis, collaborators shipped samples in one of three forms: frozen whole blood, isolated PBMCs, or DNA extracted from either of those sample types. Summary of the overall study and its limitations: The quantity of clinical and demographic metadata differed by source and by participant and was supplied without curation.

TCRbeta CDR3 regions were amplified from genomic DNA using the immunoSEQ Assay, a bias-controlled multiplex PCR. The authors' analysis ran thus. Within the assay, amplification of reference gene primers was used to estimate how many nucleated cells each sample contained. To quantify the absolute abundance of each unique TCRbeta CDR3 rearrangement, sequence reads were collapsed and filtered. For each sample, productive Simpson clonality was calculated by taking the square root of Simpson's diversity index across productive rearrangements. In its TCRdb copy, this immuneACCESS table keeps in-frame sequences only and misses some clones. Where compared with another copy, unresolved V genes explain less than half of these, and the others have no known cause. The V and J calls and clone size are taken from that table; D and trimming were inferred from the DNA. Across this sample there are roughly 99,000 clones, with about 80% seen only once. In total, the top ten clones hold approximately 4.5% of the sample.

This TCR derives from a man between 65 and 85 years old with acute or convalescent COVID-19. In this chain, TRBV19 is recombined with TRBJ1-1; TRBD1 is a possible D gene, resting on 6 matching bases. The specimen was peripheral blood. The CDR3 loop reads CASSEQGRGAEAFF. The DNA sequence is as follows: TGTGCCAGTAGTGAACAGGGAAGGGGAGCTGAAGCTTTCTTT.